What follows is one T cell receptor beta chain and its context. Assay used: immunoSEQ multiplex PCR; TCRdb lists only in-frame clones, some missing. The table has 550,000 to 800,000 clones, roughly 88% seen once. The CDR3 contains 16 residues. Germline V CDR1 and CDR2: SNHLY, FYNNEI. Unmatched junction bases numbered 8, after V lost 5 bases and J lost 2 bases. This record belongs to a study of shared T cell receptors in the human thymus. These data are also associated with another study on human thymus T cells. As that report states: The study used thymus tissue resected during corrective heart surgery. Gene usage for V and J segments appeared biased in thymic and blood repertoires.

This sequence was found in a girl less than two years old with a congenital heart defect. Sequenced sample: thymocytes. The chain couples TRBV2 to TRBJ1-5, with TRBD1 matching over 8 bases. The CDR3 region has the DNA TGTGCCAGCAGTTATAGGACAGGGTTTGGCAATCAGCCCCAGCATTTT. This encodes CASSYRTGFGNQPQHF.